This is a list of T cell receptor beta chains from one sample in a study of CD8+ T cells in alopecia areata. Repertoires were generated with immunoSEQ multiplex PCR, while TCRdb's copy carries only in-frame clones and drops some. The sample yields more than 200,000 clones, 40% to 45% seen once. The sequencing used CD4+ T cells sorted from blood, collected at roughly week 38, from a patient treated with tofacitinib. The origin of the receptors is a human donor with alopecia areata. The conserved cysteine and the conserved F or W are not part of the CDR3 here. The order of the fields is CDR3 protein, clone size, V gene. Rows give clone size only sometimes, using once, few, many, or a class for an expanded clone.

ASSYSNGNYGYT | NA | TRBV6-5
ASSSGDYAYNEQF | few | TRBV7-2
ASRGATRFTDTQY | NA | TRBV28
ASGEGYSGANVLT | NA | TRBV6-5
AWSPRTDTEAF | NA | TRBV30
ASSLQRGDRETQY | few | TRBV18
ASSISRGSGGEQF | few | TRBV19
ASSLARGQLSTEAF | NA | TRBV7-9
ASSFGGRSETQY | few | TRBV5-4
AWSVRGGSTYEQY | NA | TRBV30
ASSERWDGYT | NA | TRBV6-1
ASSLGQGPMNTEAF | NA | TRBV5-4
SVAWDRVNTEAF | NA | TRBV29-1
AWSGGYSNQPQH | few | TRBV30
ASMWTRSSYEQY | NA | TRBV6-5
AWSGSVNQPQH | once | TRBV30
ASSYRAPGYEQY | NA | TRBV6-5
ASSFTGDPSGYNEQF | NA | TRBV5-1
ASRRLAGYNEQF | NA | TRBV6-5
APTGAYEQY | NA | TRBV15
ASSSGTSEYNEQF | NA | TRBV5-1
ASSLLDGLAKNIQY | few | TRBV5-1
ASSPGFSSGRSNEQF | many | TRBV19
ASSPPSYNEQF | few | TRBV18
ASSQPGSYEQY | NA | TRBV4-1
ASSGANVLT | NA | TRBV5-1
ATSRDGQLLDTQY | NA | TRBV15
SGTTGLPDTQY | NA | TRBV29-1
ASTKGLAGQETQY | NA | TRBV5-4
ASKGQGTYGYT | few | TRBV6-5
ASSLTGSPYEQY | NA | TRBV7-8
SLRDFHEQF | few | TRBV29-1
AIKRAGGSYEQY | NA | TRBV10-3
SVEAETDTQY | few | TRBV29-1
ASSFWTGWVL | many | TRBV28
ASSMNRGNYGYT | NA | TRBV19
ASSFGQTMNTEAF | many | TRBV13
ASSRSGAANTEAF | once | TRBV2
ASSLEVTSGINEQF | few | TRBV5-6
ASSIGTGRIHEQY | few | TRBV7-9
ATSRDLTGANVLT | few | TRBV15
ASSEGPAVETQY | NA | TRBV6-1
ASIRRPNQETQY | NA | TRBV6-1
AWSVDHNTGELF | few | TRBV30
ASSIGGGSVNTEAF | few | TRBV19
AWATSGGSNQPQH | NA | TRBV30
ASSPGQGRTDTQY | NA | TRBV2
ASSEGLAGIGEQY | NA | TRBV2